One and the same sample provided the 30 T cell receptor beta chains below, sequenced in a study of T-cell memory formation after mild COVID-19 (dated by TCRdb to the early 2020s). The library relied on 5' RACE. The sequencer listed for this sample is Illumina NovaSeq 6000. TCRdb itself trimmed the public reads at Q25 with fastp, ran MiXCR and retained productive beta chains. Every CDR3 protein is listed once, alongside the most common genes and DNA of its rows. This sample gives approximately 100,000 distinct CDR3 sequences in total; around 10% of them show up just once. The top ten hold about two fifths of the sample. The sequencing sample was made of PBMCs or a T cell subset sorted from them (not recorded which). The receptors derive from a man aged 18 to 29 who had mild COVID-19 (a few samples of this study predate the infection). The sample titles of this study are shuffled in the database, so cell type and time point are left out; the donor was told from shared clones.

The chain employs TRBV20-1 and TRBJ1-6; 9 bases align to TRBD1. Trimming cost V 5 bases and J 7 bases; bases outside gene matches: 9. The CDR3 length is 15 residues. The germline V gene has CDR1 DFQATT and CDR2 SNEGSKA (reference sequence). CDR3 amino acids: CSAPELTGGNSPLHF. The CDR3 bases are TGCAGTGCTCCAGAACTGACAGGGGGAAATTCACCCCTCCACTTT.

This clonotype was counted ten times or more. This sequence joins TRBV27 and TRBJ2-7; 11 bases fit TRBD1. Looked up from germline, CDR1 is MNHEY and CDR2 is SMNVEV (reference sequence). The CDR3 loop spans 15 amino acids. Germline trimming cut 5 bases from V and 4 bases from J; bases unmatched to any gene: 7. CDR3 amino acids: CASSPGTGGPYEQYF. CDR3 in DNA: TGTGCCAGCAGTCCGGGGACAGGGGGACCGTACGAGCAGTACTTC.

This clonotype appeared a few times. The V call is TRBV27, the J call TRBJ2-7; D is perhaps TRBD1 or TRBD2 (5 bases each). Trimming took 3 bases from V and 0 from J, leaving 12 bases between them. The CDR3 spans 15 residues. Germline lookup yields CDR1 MNHEY and CDR2 SMNVEV (reference sequence). The CDR3 region is CASSLTGPHSYEQYV. The CDR3 DNA reads as TGTGCCAGCAGTTTGACGGGACCTCACTCCTACGAGCAGTACGTC.

This clonotype was seen only a few times. V gene TRBV7-9 combines with J gene TRBJ1-4, with D tentatively TRBD1 (6 bases). The V gene's germline CDR1 is SEHNR and CDR2 FQNEAQ (reference sequence). This CDR3 contains 15 residues. V was trimmed by 5 bases and J by 4 bases, leaving 14 bases between them. Here the CDR3 reads CASSPKDRSNEKLFF. The CDR3 DNA reads as TGTGCCAGCAGCCCAAAGGACAGAAGTAATGAAAAACTGTTTTTT.

The chain recombines TRBV29-1 with TRBJ2-7; TRBD2 is a possible D gene (6 bases). The V end was cut by 5 bases, the J end by 5 bases, with 13 bases between. The CDR3 sequence is 12 residues long. Germline values: CDR1 SQVTM, CDR2 ANQGSEA. DNA for the CDR3: TGCAGCGTTACCGGGGGACCGCACGAGCAGTACTTC. As protein: CSVTGGPHEQYF.

This clonotype occurred a few times. This chain joins TRBV27 and TRBJ2-5; D is uncertain. V dropped 7 bases and J dropped 2 bases, with 11 bases sitting between them. The germline gives CDR1 MNHEY, CDR2 SMNVEV (reference sequence). The CDR3 covers 13 residues. CDR3 residues: CASKSAAQETQYF. CDR3 DNA: TGTGCCAGCAAGTCGGCAGCACAAGAGACCCAGTACTTC.

The chain joins TRBV11-2 to TRBJ2-1; 13 bases are a match to TRBD2. After removal of 5 bases from V and 9 bases from J, the junction contained 7 bases not matched to a gene. The CDR3 has 15 amino acids. Germline V gene sequence: CDR1 SGHAT, CDR2 FQNNGV. In DNA form, the CDR3 reads TGTGCCAGCAGCCTGACTAGCGGGGGGCCGCTTGAGCAGTTCTTC. Its translation is CASSLTSGGPLEQFF.

This clonotype was detected many times. The chain combines TRBV5-6 with TRBJ2-1, with D uncertain. The V gene's germline CDR1 is SGHDT and CDR2 YYEEEE. Trimming removed 0 bases at V and 8 bases at J, with 3 bases between. This CDR3 has 11 residues. CDR3 DNA: TGTGCCAGCAGCTTGGCTTATGAGCAGTTCTTC. Protein product: CASSLAYEQFF.

This clonotype came up many times. This rearrangement joins TRBV11-2 to TRBJ2-5; D not certain. Trimming took 3 bases from V and 1 from J, leaving 0 bases between them. The V gene's germline CDR1 is SGHAT and CDR2 FQNNGV. The CDR3 covers 11 residues. CDR3 DNA: TGTGCCAGCAGCTTCCAAGAGACCCAGTACTTC. It translates to CASSFQETQYF. The full variable domain, in which reference TRBV11-2 and TRBJ2-5 provide the parts outside the CDR3, is EAGVAQSPRYKIIEKRQSVAFWCNPISGHATLYWYQQILGQGPKLLIQFQNNGVVDDSQLPKDRFSAERLKGVDSTLKIQPAKLEDSAVYLCASSFQETQYFGPGTRLLVL.

The rearrangement joins TRBV7-9 to TRBJ1-1; the D is unclear. Trimming took 3 bases from V and 8 from J, leaving 13 bases between them. The CDR3 totals 13 residues. Germline CDR1 SEHNR, CDR2 FQNEAQ (reference sequence). The CDR3 coding sequence is TGTGCCAGCAGCTTTACGGGGATGGGGGAAGCTTTCTTT. Translated: CASSFTGMGEAFF.

The chain combines TRBV28 with TRBJ2-1; TRBD2 might be the D (6 bases). V was pared by 6 bases and J by 0 bases, with 12 bases between. The CDR3 covers 15 residues. Germline V lookup: CDR1 MDHEN, CDR2 SYDVKM. In nucleotides, the CDR3 is TGTGCCAGCAGGGGTGGGGGGAGCTCCTACAATGAGCAGTTCTTC. Protein sequence: CASRGGGSSYNEQFF.

This chain joins TRBV6-5 and TRBJ2-1; 9 bases match TRBD2. The CDR3 contains 13 residues. V lost 6 bases to trimming and J lost 7 bases; unmatched junction nucleotides: 4. The germline V gene encodes CDR1 MNHEY and CDR2 SVGAGI. CDR3 amino acids: CASRREGGNEQFF. As DNA, the CDR3 is TGTGCCAGCAGGCGGGAGGGTGGGAATGAGCAGTTCTTC.

The rearrangement links TRBV29-1 to TRBJ1-2, with 8 bases aligning to TRBD1. Looked up from germline, CDR1 is SQVTM and CDR2 is ANQGSEA. Trimming at V came to 7 bases and at J to 7 bases, leaving 5 bases not matched to a gene. The CDR3 length is 11 residues. The CDR3 DNA reads as TGCAGCGCCCGACAGGGGAGTGGCTACACCTTC. Its translation is CSARQGSGYTF.

The CDR3 here is CSARGAGGSGGADTQYF. The CDR3 DNA is TGCAGTGCTAGAGGCGCTGGGGGGAGCGGGGGAGCAGATACGCAGTATTTT. This chain uses TRBV20-1 with TRBJ2-3; 8 bases map to TRBD2. J lost 4 bases, V lost 1 base, and 13 bases had no gene match. Germline-derived CDR1 and CDR2 are DFQATT and SNEGSKA (reference sequence). The CDR3 loop spans 17 amino acids.

This clonotype was recorded at least ten times. The chain recombines TRBV3-1 with TRBJ2-7; possible D gene TRBD2, 6 bases. Between the trimmed V and J ends, which lost 4 bases and 4 bases, there was a span of 11 bases. The germline V gene has CDR1 LGHDT and CDR2 YNNKEL (reference sequence). This CDR3 spans 13 amino acids. The CDR3 reads CASSLGGRYEQYF. In nucleotides, the CDR3 is TGTGCCAGCAGCCTTGGGGGGAGGTACGAGCAGTACTTC.

The chain uses TRBV12-3 or TRBV12-4 and TRBJ1-2; no definite D call. Trimming removed 1 base from V and 0 bases from J, with 6 bases in between. The CDR3 consists of 14 residues. In nucleotides, the CDR3 is TGTGCCAGCAGTTTAGGGTCGTCTAACTATGGCTACACCTTC. Its protein is CASSLGSSNYGYTF.

This clonotype occurred a few times. The gene calls are TRBV12-3 or TRBV12-4 and TRBJ1-2; no firm D call. This CDR3 is 13 amino acids long. V dropped 3 bases and J dropped 2 bases, with 7 bases sitting between them. CDR3 in amino acids: CASSFVLNYGYTF. CDR3 nucleotides: TGTGCCAGCAGTTTTGTCCTAAACTATGGCTACACCTTC.

This clonotype was picked up many times. J is TRBJ1-1 and V is TRBV4-1; TRBD1 matches at 7 bases. The V segment lost 4 bases and the J segment 1 base; nucleotides outside the gene matches: 0. This CDR3 has 13 residues. CDR1 is MGHRA, CDR2 YSYEKL, per germline. The CDR3 loop reads CASSRQGNTEAFF. The DNA for the CDR3 is TGCGCCAGCAGCCGACAGGGGAACACTGAAGCTTTCTTT.

This clonotype has only a few counts. The rearrangement joins TRBV9 to TRBJ2-3, with 11 bases lining up with TRBD2. V was pared by 3 bases and J by 3 bases, with 6 bases of the junction left unmatched. The CDR3 spans 16 residues. Germline CDR1 and CDR2: SGDLS and YYNGEE. CDR3: CASSAETSGETDTQYF. The CDR3 bases are TGTGCCAGCAGCGCAGAGACTAGCGGGGAAACAGATACGCAGTATTTT.

This clonotype has only a few counts. The genes are TRBV27 and TRBJ2-6; D is uncertain. Germline CDR1 is MNHEY and CDR2 is SMNVEV (reference sequence). The CDR3 is 16 amino acids. The ends were cut back, 5 bases at V and 0 bases at J, with 11 bases in the middle. The CDR3, as DNA: TGTGCCAGCAGTCGGACCGCAATCTCTGGGGCCAACGTCCTGACTTTC. Amino acids: CASSRTAISGANVLTF.

The chain has TRBV29-1 and TRBJ2-1, with TRBD2 identical over 8 bases. The CDR3 consists of 16 residues. V lost 3 bases, J lost 3 bases, and 10 bases stayed unmatched. Germline CDR1 is SQVTM and CDR2 is ANQGSEA. CDR3 DNA: TGCAGCGTTGAGACACCCGGGGGGGGCCGCTACAATGAGCAGTTCTTC. Translating it yields CSVETPGGGRYNEQFF.

This clonotype was seen more than once but under ten times. The rearrangement joins TRBV7-9 to TRBJ2-5, with 7 bases identical to TRBD2. The CDR3 consists of 17 residues. The germline V gene has CDR1 SEHNR and CDR2 FQNEAQ (reference sequence). J gave up 5 bases and V 1 base, and 13 bases lay outside the gene matches. This CDR3 is CASSLERGLAAGETQYF. Written as DNA, the CDR3 is TGTGCCAGCAGCTTAGAACGCGGGCTAGCGGCTGGGGAGACCCAGTACTTC. The variable domain in full, with the rest retrieved from reference TRBV7-9 and TRBJ2-5, is DTGVSQNPRHKITKRGQNVTFRCDPISEHNRLYWYRQTLGQGPEFLTYFQNEAQLEKSRLLSDRFSAERPKGSFSTLEIQRTEQGDSAMYLCASSLERGLAAGETQYFGPGTRLLVL.

Only one count was recorded for this clonotype. The gene calls are TRBV5-1 and TRBJ2-1; D is tentatively TRBD1 or TRBD2 (5 bases each). The CDR3 has 14 residues. Deletions cut 4 bases from V and 3 bases from J, with 11 bases between. In germline, CDR1 is SGHRS, CDR2 YFSETQ. DNA of the CDR3: TGCGCCAGCAGCGGGGGAACTGGCTACAATGAGCAGTTCTTC. It yields the protein CASSGGTGYNEQFF. The full variable domain, with the rest looked up from reference TRBV5-1 and TRBJ2-1, is KAGVTQTPRYLIKTRGQQVTLSCSPISGHRSVSWYQQTPGQGLQFLFEYFSETQRNKGNFPGRFSGRQFSNSRSEMNVSTLELGDSALYLCASSGGTGYNEQFFGPGTRLTVL.

The chain employs TRBV5-6 and TRBJ2-5; weak D call: TRBD2 (5 bases). The CDR3 has 16 amino acids. Trimming stripped 0 bases from V and 6 bases from J, with 18 bases between. Germline V gene data show CDR1 as SGHDT and CDR2 as YYEEEE. The CDR3 nucleotides are TGTGCCAGCAGCTTGGGACTGCCGGGAAGTATAAAGACCCAGTACTTC. It specifies CASSLGLPGSIKTQYF.

This clonotype was detected a few times. V is TRBV10-3 and J is TRBJ2-3; 8 bases align to TRBD2. This CDR3 region has 15 residues. The germline V gene encodes CDR1 ENHRY and CDR2 SYGVKD. Trimming at V came to 7 bases and at J to 1 base, leaving 7 bases not matched to a gene. CDR3 in amino acids: CAITSGGIGTDTQYF. CDR3 sequence (DNA): TGTGCCATCACCAGCGGGGGAATAGGCACAGATACGCAGTATTTT.

The chain employs TRBV5-1 and TRBJ2-6, with D perhaps TRBD1 (5 bases). This CDR3 has 19 amino acids. V dropped 2 bases and J dropped 4 bases, with 22 bases sitting between them. Germline lookup yields CDR1 SGHRS and CDR2 YFSETQ. The CDR3 sequence: CASSFLSPDAGMGANVLTF. CDR3 DNA: TGCGCCAGCAGCTTTCTTTCCCCGGATGCAGGGATGGGGGCCAACGTCCTGACTTTC.

The chain uses TRBV7-2 and TRBJ2-1, with a tentative D call TRBD1 (5 bases). The CDR3 contains 12 residues. V lost 5 bases, J lost 9 bases, and 11 bases lay in between. Germline V CDR1 and CDR2: SGHTA, FQGNSA. CDR3 sequence: CASSRTSGEQFF. CDR3 in DNA: TGTGCCAGCAGCAGGACAAGTGGTGAGCAGTTCTTC.

In this sample, this clonotype turned up a few times. The chain couples TRBV29-1 to TRBJ2-7; D gene ambiguous. Germline V lookup: CDR1 SQVTM, CDR2 ANQGSEA. The CDR3 is 14 amino acids. V dropped 1 base and J dropped 8 bases, with 18 bases sitting between them. The CDR3 nucleotides read TGCAGCGTTGAAGTCGCCCAGGAGACGATGAAGCAGTACTTC. Residues: CSVEVAQETMKQYF.

The CDR3 sequence: CASTPGYGYTF. CDR3 DNA: TGTGCCAGCACTCCGGGGTATGGCTACACCTTC. This chain links TRBV12-3 or TRBV12-4 with TRBJ1-2, with D unresolved. Trimming pared 7 bases from V and 5 bases from J, leaving 8 bases between. This CDR3 spans 11 amino acids.

The rearrangement uses TRBV3-1 and TRBJ2-7; TRBD2 is a possible D gene (5 bases). Germline loops: CDR1 LGHDT, CDR2 YNNKEL (reference sequence). The CDR3 has 15 residues. V was shortened by 4 bases and J by 2 bases, with 15 bases between the two germline ends. The CDR3 spells CASSRTLLGPYEQYF. Written as DNA, the CDR3 is TGTGCCAGCAGCCGAACCCTACTAGGTCCCTACGAGCAGTACTTC.